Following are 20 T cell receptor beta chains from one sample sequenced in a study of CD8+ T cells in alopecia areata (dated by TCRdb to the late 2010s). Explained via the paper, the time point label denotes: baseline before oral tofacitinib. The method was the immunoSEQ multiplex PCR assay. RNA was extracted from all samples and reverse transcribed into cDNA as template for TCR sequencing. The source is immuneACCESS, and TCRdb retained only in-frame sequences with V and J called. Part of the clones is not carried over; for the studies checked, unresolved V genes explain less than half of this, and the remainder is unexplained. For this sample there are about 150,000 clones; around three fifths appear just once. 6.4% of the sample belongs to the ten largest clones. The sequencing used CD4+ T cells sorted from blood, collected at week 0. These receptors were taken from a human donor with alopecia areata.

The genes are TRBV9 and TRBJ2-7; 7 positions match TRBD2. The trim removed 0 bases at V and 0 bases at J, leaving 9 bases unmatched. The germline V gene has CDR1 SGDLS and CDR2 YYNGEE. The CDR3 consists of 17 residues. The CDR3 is CASSVDLEAGSSYEQYF. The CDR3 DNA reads TGTGCCAGCAGCGTAGATCTGGAAGCGGGATCCTCCTACGAGCAGTACTTC.

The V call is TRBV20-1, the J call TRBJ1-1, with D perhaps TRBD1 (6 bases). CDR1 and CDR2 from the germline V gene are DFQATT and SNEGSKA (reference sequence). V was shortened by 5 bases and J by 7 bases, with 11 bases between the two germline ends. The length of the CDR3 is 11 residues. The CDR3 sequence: CSAQGSREAFF. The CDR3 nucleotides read TGCAGTGCTCAGGGGTCACGTGAAGCTTTCTTT.

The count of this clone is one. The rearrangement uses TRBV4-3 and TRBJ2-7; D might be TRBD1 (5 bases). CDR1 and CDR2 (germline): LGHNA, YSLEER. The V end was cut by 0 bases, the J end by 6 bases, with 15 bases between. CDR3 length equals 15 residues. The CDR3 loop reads CASSQDAQGYVEQYF. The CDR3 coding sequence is TGCGCCAGCAGCCAAGACGCTCAGGGATATGTCGAGCAGTACTTC.

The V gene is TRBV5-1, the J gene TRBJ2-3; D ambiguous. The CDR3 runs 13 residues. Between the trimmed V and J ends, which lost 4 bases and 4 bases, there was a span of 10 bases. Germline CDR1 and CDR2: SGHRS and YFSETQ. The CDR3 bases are TGCGCCAGCAGCCCGGCGACGGCAGATACGCAGTATTTT. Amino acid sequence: CASSPATADTQYF.

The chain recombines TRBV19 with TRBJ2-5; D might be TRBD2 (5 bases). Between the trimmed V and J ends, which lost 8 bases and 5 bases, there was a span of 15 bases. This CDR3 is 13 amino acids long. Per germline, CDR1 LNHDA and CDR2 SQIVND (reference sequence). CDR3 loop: CASQRTGLETQYF. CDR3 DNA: TGTGCCAGTCAACGGACGGGGTTGGAGACCCAGTACTTC.

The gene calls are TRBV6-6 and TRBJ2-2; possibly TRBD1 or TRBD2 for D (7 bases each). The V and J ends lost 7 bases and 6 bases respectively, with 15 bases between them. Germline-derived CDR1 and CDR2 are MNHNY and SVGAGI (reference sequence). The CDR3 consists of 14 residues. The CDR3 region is CASMRQGGAGELFF. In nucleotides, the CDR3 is TGTGCCAGCATGCGACAGGGAGGGGCCGGGGAGCTGTTTTTT.

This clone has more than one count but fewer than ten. Here the CDR3 reads CASSSQGWTEAFF. In nucleotides, the CDR3 is TGTGCCAGCAGCTCGCAGGGTTGGACTGAAGCTTTCTTT. The chain uses TRBV7-9 and TRBJ1-1, with D perhaps TRBD1 (5 bases). Germline CDR1 reads SEHNR; CDR2 reads FQNEAQ (reference sequence). The CDR3 extends over 13 amino acids. Trimming removed 4 bases at V and 5 bases at J, with 11 bases between.

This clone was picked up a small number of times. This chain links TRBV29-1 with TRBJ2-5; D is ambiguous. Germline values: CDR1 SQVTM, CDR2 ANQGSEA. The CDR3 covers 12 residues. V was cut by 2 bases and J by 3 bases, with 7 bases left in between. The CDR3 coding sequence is TGCAGCGTTGAATTCCGGGAAGAGACCCAGTACTTC. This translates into CSVEFREETQYF. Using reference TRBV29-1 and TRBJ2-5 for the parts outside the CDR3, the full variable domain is SAVISQKPSRDICQRGTSLTIQCQVDSQVTMMFWYRQQPGQSLTLIATANQGSEATYESGFVIDKFPISRPNLTFSTLTVSNMSPEDSSIYLCSVEFREETQYFGPGTRLLVL.

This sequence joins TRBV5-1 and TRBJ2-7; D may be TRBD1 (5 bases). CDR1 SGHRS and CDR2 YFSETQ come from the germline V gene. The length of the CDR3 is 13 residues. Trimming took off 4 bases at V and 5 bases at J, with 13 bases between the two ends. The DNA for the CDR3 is TGCGCCAGCAGCACACGACAGTCCCACGAGCAGTACTTC. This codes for CASSTRQSHEQYF.

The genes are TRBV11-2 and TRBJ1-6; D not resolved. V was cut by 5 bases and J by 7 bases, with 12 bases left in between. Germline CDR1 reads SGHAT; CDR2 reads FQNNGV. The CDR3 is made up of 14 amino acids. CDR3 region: CASSARGANSPLHF. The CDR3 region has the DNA TGTGCCAGCAGCGCACGAGGCGCGAATTCACCCCTCCACTTT. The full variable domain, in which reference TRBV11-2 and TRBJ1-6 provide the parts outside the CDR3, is EAGVAQSPRYKIIEKRQSVAFWCNPISGHATLYWYQQILGQGPKLLIQFQNNGVVDDSQLPKDRFSAERLKGVDSTLKIQPAKLEDSAVYLCASSARGANSPLHFGNGTRLTVT.

In DNA, the CDR3 is TGTGCCAGCAGCCCAGGACAGGGGGGAGATACGCAGTATTTT. Protein product: CASSPGQGGDTQYF. The V gene is TRBV7-9, the J gene TRBJ2-3; 10 positions agree with TRBD1. V shed 5 bases, J shed 5 bases, and the junction held 4 bases outside the gene matches. Germline V gene lookup returns CDR1 SEHNR and CDR2 FQNEAQ (reference sequence). The CDR3 has 14 residues.

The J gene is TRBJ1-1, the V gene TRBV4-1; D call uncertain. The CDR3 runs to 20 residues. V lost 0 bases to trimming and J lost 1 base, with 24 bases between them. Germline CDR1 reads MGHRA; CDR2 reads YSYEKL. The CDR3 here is CASSQDRIGEASSPNTEAFF. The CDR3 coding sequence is TGCGCCAGCAGCCAAGATAGGATCGGGGAAGCATCGAGCCCGAACACTGAAGCTTTCTTT.

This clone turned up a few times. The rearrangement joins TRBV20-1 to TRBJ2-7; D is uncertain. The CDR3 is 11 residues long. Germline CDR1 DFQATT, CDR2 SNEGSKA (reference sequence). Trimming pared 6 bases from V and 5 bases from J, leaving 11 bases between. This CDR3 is CSAKSRNEQYF. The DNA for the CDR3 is TGCAGTGCCAAAAGTCGAAACGAGCAGTACTTC.

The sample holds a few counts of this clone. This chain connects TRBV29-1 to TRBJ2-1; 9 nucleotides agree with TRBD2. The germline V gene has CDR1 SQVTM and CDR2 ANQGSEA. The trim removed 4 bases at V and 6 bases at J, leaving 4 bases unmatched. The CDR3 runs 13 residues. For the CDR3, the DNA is TGCAGCGTTGGTAGCGGGGGAATCAATGAGCAGTTCTTC. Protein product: CSVGSGGINEQFF.

CDR3 sequence: CASSLASTNQPQHF. The CDR3 coding sequence is TGTGCCAGCAGCTTAGCTTCTACCAATCAGCCCCAGCATTTT. This chain connects TRBV7-2 to TRBJ1-5; D uncertain. Deletions cut 0 bases from V and 3 bases from J, with 6 bases between. The length of the CDR3 is 14 residues. From germline, CDR1 is SGHTA and CDR2 FQGNSA. Looking up the rest from reference TRBV7-2 and TRBJ1-5 gives the full variable domain: GAGVSQSPSNKVTEKGKDVELRCDPISGHTALYWYRQSLGQGLEFLIYFQGNSAPDKSGLPSDRFSAERTGGSVSTLTIQRTQQEDSAVYLCASSLASTNQPQHFGDGTRLSIL.

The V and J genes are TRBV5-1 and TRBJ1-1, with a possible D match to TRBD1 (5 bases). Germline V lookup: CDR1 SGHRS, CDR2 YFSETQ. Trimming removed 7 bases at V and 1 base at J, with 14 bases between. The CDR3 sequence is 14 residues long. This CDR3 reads CASSPQGSNTEAFF. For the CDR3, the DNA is TGCGCCAGCTCCCCCCAGGGATCGAACACTGAAGCTTTCTTT.

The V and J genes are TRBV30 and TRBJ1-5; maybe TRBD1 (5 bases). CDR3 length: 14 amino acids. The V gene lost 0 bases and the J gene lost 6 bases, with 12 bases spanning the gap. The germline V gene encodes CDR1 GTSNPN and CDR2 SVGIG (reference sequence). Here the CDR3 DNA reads TGTGCCTGGAGTGTAGTGCAGGGCACTCAGCCCCAGCATTTT. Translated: CAWSVVQGTQPQHF.

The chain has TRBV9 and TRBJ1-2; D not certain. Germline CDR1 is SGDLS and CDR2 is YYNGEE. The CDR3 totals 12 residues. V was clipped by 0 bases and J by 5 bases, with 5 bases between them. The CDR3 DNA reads TGTGCCAGCAGCGTAGATGGGTATGGCTACACCTTC. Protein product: CASSVDGYGYTF.

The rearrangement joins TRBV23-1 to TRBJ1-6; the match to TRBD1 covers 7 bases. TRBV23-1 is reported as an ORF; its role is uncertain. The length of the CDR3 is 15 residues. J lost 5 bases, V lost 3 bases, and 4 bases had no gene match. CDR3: CASSQMDRHNSPLHF. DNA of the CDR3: TGCGCCAGCAGTCAGATGGACAGGCATAATTCACCCCTCCACTTT.

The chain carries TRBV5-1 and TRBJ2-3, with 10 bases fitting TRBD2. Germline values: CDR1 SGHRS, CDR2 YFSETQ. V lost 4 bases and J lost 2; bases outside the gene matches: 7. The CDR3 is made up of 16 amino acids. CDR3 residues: CASSLTSGAATDTQYF. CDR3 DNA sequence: TGCGCCAGCAGCCTAACTAGCGGGGCGGCCACAGATACGCAGTATTTT.